This T cell receptor beta chain was captured by sequencing in a study of beta chain features in type 1 diabetes. For this clone: The antigen is not known.

Reverse transcription of all isolated RNA meant that expressed TCRB transcripts were sequenced. The data were produced by immunoSEQ multiplex PCR, yet TCRdb's version contains in-frame clones alone and is incomplete. The sample consists of a few hundred thousand clones, about 20% of them appearing once. CDR1 and CDR2 (germline): SGHRS, YFSETQ. Trimming took 0 bases from V and 1 from J, leaving 5 bases between them. The CDR3 covers 13 residues. General study findings and limits: When Type 1 diabetes patients were examined, their TCRB CDR3s proved moderately but significantly shorter in all four CD4+ subsets.

The receptor's source is a woman aged 40 to 50 with type 1 diabetes. The sample consisted of naive CD4+ T cells from blood. The chain uses TRBV5-1 and TRBJ2-7; D is unresolved. The CDR3 reads CASSLDGSYEQYF. The CDR3 DNA sequence: TGCGCCAGCAGCTTGGACGGGTCCTACGAGCAGTACTTC.